This passage covers 22 T cell receptor beta chains from one sample sequenced in a study of T-cell memory formation after mild COVID-19. TCRdb re-derived calls from the 5' RACE reads in MiXCR, one entry per CDR3 protein. The sample consists of a few hundred thousand distinct CDR3 sequences, roughly 15% of them appearing once. What was sequenced was PBMCs or a T cell subset sorted from them (not recorded which). The receptors shown here come from a man between 18 and 35 years old who had mild COVID-19 (a few samples of this study predate the infection). Cell type and time point are not known.

This clonotype came up a few times. J is TRBJ2-7 and V is TRBV4-1; 7 bases line up with TRBD2. The CDR3 totals 15 residues. J lost 2 bases, V lost 4 bases, and 8 bases had no gene match. CDR1 is MGHRA and CDR2 is YSYEKL in the germline V gene. CDR3 bases: TGCGCCAGCAGCCCACTTATTGGACTAGCCTACGAGCAGTACTTC. It specifies CASSPLIGLAYEQYF.

This clonotype was seen many times. The chain has TRBV20-1 and TRBJ1-5; TRBD1 agrees at 7 bases. Losses at the gene ends were 4 bases for V and 5 bases for J; bases not matched to a gene: 8. This CDR3 contains 14 residues. Germline V CDR1 and CDR2: DFQATT, SNEGSKA (reference sequence). The CDR3 reads CSATYRGGYQPQHF. CDR3 nucleotides: TGCAGTGCTACCTACAGGGGAGGCTATCAGCCCCAGCATTTT.

The chain combines TRBV18 with TRBJ1-2; tentative D call: TRBD1 (5 bases). The V end was cut by 3 bases, the J end by 0 bases, with 11 bases between. This CDR3 spans 15 amino acids. Germline loops: CDR1 KGHSH, CDR2 LQKENI. CDR3 DNA sequence: TGTGCCAGCTCACCCCTGGGGGAGGCTAACTATGGCTACACCTTC. Its translation: CASSPLGEANYGYTF.

This sequence joins TRBV7-2 and TRBJ1-5, with unresolved D. Per the germline V gene, CDR1 is SGHTA and CDR2 is FQGNSA. V shed 3 bases and J shed 7 bases, with 10 bases lying between them. There are 13 residues in the CDR3. The chain's CDR3 is CASSFGEWQPQHF. Here the CDR3 DNA reads TGTGCCAGCAGCTTCGGGGAGTGGCAGCCCCAGCATTTT.

This clonotype occurred many times. V is TRBV4-2 and J is TRBJ2-1; D possibly matches TRBD1 or TRBD2 (5 bases each). Trimming stripped 4 bases from V and 2 bases from J, with 15 bases between. The CDR3 runs to 16 residues. The germline V gene encodes CDR1 LGHNA and CDR2 YNFKEQ. CDR3 in amino acids: CASSPGWGTPYNEQFF. The CDR3 DNA is TGTGCCAGCAGCCCCGGGTGGGGGACGCCCTACAATGAGCAGTTCTTC.

Here the CDR3 DNA reads TGTGCCAGCAGCTTAGAGGGTCAGCGGGTGCGTTCACCCCTCCACTTT. It is translated as CASSLEGQRVRSPLHF. This rearrangement joins TRBV7-2 to TRBJ1-6; D not resolved. The CDR3 is 16 residues long. V dropped 1 base and J dropped 9 bases, with 16 bases sitting between them. Germline V gives CDR1 SGHTA, CDR2 FQGNSA.

CDR3 nucleotides: TGTGCCTGGAGTGTGGCGTACGGAGATACGCAGTATTTT. As protein: CAWSVAYGDTQYF. This chain uses TRBV30 with TRBJ2-3; D unclear. The CDR3 consists of 13 residues. V lost 0 bases and J lost 5, with 9 bases in between. Germline V lookup: CDR1 GTSNPN, CDR2 SVGIG (reference sequence).

The sample holds a few counts of this clonotype. J is TRBJ2-5 and V is TRBV11-2, with 9 bases lining up with TRBD2. This CDR3 has 18 amino acids. J gave up 4 bases and V 2 bases, and 14 bases lay outside the gene matches. Germline CDR1 and CDR2: SGHAT and FQNNGV. The CDR3 DNA reads as TGTGCCAGCAGCTTATGGCCCCCCGGCGGGGGGGCCGCAGAGACCCAGTACTTC. Translated: CASSLWPPGGGAAETQYF.

V is TRBV7-2 and J is TRBJ1-6; 8 nucleotides agree with TRBD1. The CDR3 extends over 16 amino acids. The V segment lost 5 bases and the J segment 6 bases; nucleotides outside the gene matches: 9. Germline V CDR1 and CDR2: SGHTA, FQGNSA. This chain's CDR3 is CASSPQGAPGNSPLHF. The CDR3 nucleotides read TGTGCCAGCAGCCCCCAGGGGGCGCCGGGTAATTCACCCCTCCACTTT. Complete variable domain (other parts from reference TRBV7-2 and TRBJ1-6): GAGVSQSPSNKVTEKGKDVELRCDPISGHTALYWYRQSLGQGLEFLIYFQGNSAPDKSGLPSDRFSAERTGGSVSTLTIQRTQQEDSAVYLCASSPQGAPGNSPLHFGNGTRLTVT.

The chain combines TRBV4-3 with TRBJ1-1; possible D gene TRBD1, 6 bases. Per the germline V gene, CDR1 is LGHNA and CDR2 is YSLEER. V dropped 1 base and J dropped 1 base, with 10 bases sitting between them. CDR3 length: 15 amino acids. The CDR3 nucleotides read TGCGCCAGCAGCCAAGTGGCAGGGGCGAACACTGAAGCTTTCTTT. Protein: CASSQVAGANTEAFF.

The rearrangement links TRBV7-2 to TRBJ2-1; possible D gene TRBD2, 6 bases. The CDR3 length is 13 residues. With 5 bases removed from V and 7 bases from J, the gap between germline ends came to 12 bases. CDR1 is SGHTA and CDR2 is FQGNSA in the germline V gene. For the CDR3, the DNA is TGTGCCAGCAGCGCCGTCCGGGGGAATGAGCAGTTCTTC. It codes for CASSAVRGNEQFF. Combining the CDR3 with reference TRBV7-2 and TRBJ2-1 gives the whole variable domain GAGVSQSPSNKVTEKGKDVELRCDPISGHTALYWYRQSLGQGLEFLIYFQGNSAPDKSGLPSDRFSAERTGGSVSTLTIQRTQQEDSAVYLCASSAVRGNEQFFGPGTRLTVL.

The V gene is TRBV27, the J gene TRBJ2-5; D is possibly TRBD1 or TRBD2 (5 bases each). V gave up 6 bases and J gave up 10 bases, with 15 bases separating them. From germline, CDR1 is MNHEY and CDR2 SMNVEV (reference sequence). This CDR3 region has 12 residues. CDR3 nucleotide sequence: TGTGCCAGCAGCTACCCGGGTGGGGGCCAGTACTTC. Translated, it gives CASSYPGGGQYF.

The chain joins TRBV7-2 to TRBJ1-5; unclear D gene. V was cut by 2 bases and J by 6 bases, with 11 bases left in between. From germline, CDR1 is SGHTA and CDR2 FQGNSA. The CDR3 has 14 amino acids. DNA for the CDR3: TGTGCCAGCAGCTTATTATGGCCCCCTCAGCCCCAGCATTTT. Translating it yields CASSLLWPPQPQHF.

This clonotype has just a few counts. This rearrangement joins TRBV10-3 to TRBJ2-3; possibly TRBD1 or TRBD2 for D (6 bases each). Trimming pared 7 bases from V and 4 bases from J, leaving 18 bases between. The CDR3 runs 15 residues. From germline, CDR1 is ENHRY and CDR2 SYGVKD. The CDR3 DNA reads TGTGCCATCACGCGAGGATCGGGGGCGGCAGATACGCAGTATTTT. Residues: CAITRGSGAADTQYF.

This clonotype came up many times. The chain employs TRBV5-6 and TRBJ2-1; 7 positions match TRBD1. The germline V gene has CDR1 SGHDT and CDR2 YYEEEE. With 2 bases clipped from V and 2 bases from J, the junction kept 4 bases outside the gene matches. The CDR3 contains 15 residues. The chain's CDR3 is CASSFGDRAYNEQFF. CDR3 nucleotide sequence: TGTGCCAGCAGCTTCGGCGACAGGGCCTACAATGAGCAGTTCTTC.

This chain joins TRBV7-9 and TRBJ2-2, with 11 nucleotides matching TRBD1. V gave up 3 bases and J gave up 5 bases; unmatched junction bases: 2. This CDR3 spans 15 amino acids. CDR1 and CDR2 from the germline V gene are SEHNR and FQNEAQ (reference sequence). CDR3 amino acids: CASSLGQGETGELFF. The CDR3 nucleotides read TGTGCCAGCAGCTTGGGACAGGGGGAGACCGGGGAGCTGTTTTTT.

This clonotype has ten or more counts. V gene TRBV12-3 or TRBV12-4 combines with J gene TRBJ2-1, with D unclear. The CDR3 consists of 11 residues. The V end lost 5 bases, the J end lost 4 bases, and 3 bases lay between the germline ends. The CDR3 DNA sequence: TGTGCCAGCAGTGTTTACAATGAGCAGTTCTTC. Translated: CASSVYNEQFF.

The V gene is TRBV5-6, the J gene TRBJ2-7; 9 bases fit TRBD2. The length of the CDR3 is 13 residues. Per the germline V gene, CDR1 is SGHDT and CDR2 is YYEEEE. J lost 6 bases, V lost 3 bases, and 4 bases had no gene match. This chain's CDR3 is CASSSGTSLEQYV. The CDR3, as DNA: TGTGCCAGCAGCTCGGGGACTAGCCTCGAGCAGTACGTC.

The chain carries TRBV6-5 and TRBJ2-3, with 14 bases lining up with TRBD2. Trimming removed 4 bases from V and 4 bases from J; junction bases left unmatched: 10. CDR3 size: 18 residues. Germline V lookup: CDR1 MNHEY, CDR2 SVGAGI. The CDR3 protein is CASSSRLAGGHFADTQYF. CDR3 in DNA: TGTGCCAGCAGTTCGAGACTAGCGGGGGGGCATTTCGCAGATACGCAGTATTTT.

The sample holds a few counts of this clonotype. The gene calls are TRBV29-1 and TRBJ2-2; no clear D gene. The germline gives CDR1 SQVTM, CDR2 ANQGSEA. Trimming stripped 5 bases from V and 3 bases from J, with 7 bases between. The CDR3 sequence is 12 residues long. The CDR3 nucleotides are TGCAGCGTTCAGGAATACACCGGGGAGCTGTTTTTT. Translated, it gives CSVQEYTGELFF.

This chain uses TRBV14 with TRBJ2-6; possible D gene TRBD1, 5 bases. CDR3 length: 18 residues. Germline V gene lookup returns CDR1 SGHDN and CDR2 FVKESK. Deletions cut 1 base from V and 2 bases from J, with 15 bases between. CDR3 amino acids: CASSQGPAGLAGANVLTF. DNA of the CDR3: TGTGCCAGCAGCCAAGGCCCGGCAGGGCTGGCTGGGGCCAACGTCCTGACTTTC. Full variable domain (remainder filled in from reference TRBV14 and TRBJ2-6): EAGVTQFPSHSVIEKGQTVTLRCDPISGHDNLYWYRRVMGKEIKFLLHFVKESKQDESGMPNNRFLAERTGGTYSTLKVQPAELEDSGVYFCASSQGPAGLAGANVLTFGAGSRLTVL.

This chain links TRBV4-3 with TRBJ2-1; D unclear. The CDR3 has 13 amino acids. The germline V gene encodes CDR1 LGHNA and CDR2 YSLEER. Trimming stripped 2 bases from V and 8 bases from J, with 10 bases between. The CDR3: CASSQTPLDEQFF. CDR3 in DNA: TGCGCCAGCAGCCAAACCCCCCTGGATGAGCAGTTCTTC.